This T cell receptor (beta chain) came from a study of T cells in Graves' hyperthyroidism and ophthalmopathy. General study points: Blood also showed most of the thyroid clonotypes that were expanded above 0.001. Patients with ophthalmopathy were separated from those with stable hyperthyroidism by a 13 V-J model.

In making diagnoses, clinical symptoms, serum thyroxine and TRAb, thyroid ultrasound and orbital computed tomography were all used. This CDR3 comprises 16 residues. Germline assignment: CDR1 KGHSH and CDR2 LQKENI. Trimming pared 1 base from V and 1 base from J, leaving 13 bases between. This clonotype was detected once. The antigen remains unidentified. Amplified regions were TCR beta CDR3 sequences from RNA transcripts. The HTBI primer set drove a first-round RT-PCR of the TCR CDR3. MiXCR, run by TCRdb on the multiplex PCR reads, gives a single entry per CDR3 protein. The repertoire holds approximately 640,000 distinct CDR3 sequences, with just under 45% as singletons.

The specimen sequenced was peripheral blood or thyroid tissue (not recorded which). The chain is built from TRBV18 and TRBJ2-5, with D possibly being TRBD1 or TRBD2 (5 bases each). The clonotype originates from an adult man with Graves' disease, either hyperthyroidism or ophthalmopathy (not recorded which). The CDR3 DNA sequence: TGTGCCAGCTCACCACTGTCGAGGGGAGTCCAAGAGACCCAGTACTTC. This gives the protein CASSPLSRGVQETQYF.